These 32 T cell receptor beta chains share one sample of origin, sequenced in a study of T cell repertoires in cytomegalovirus infection. The antigens of these receptors remain unknown. TCRdb called the reads again in MiXCR, with one record for every CDR3 protein. The repertoire has some 500,000 distinct CDR3 sequences, about 40% of them found once; the top ten carry about 46%. The source was cultured PBMCs, collected from culture after CMV antigen stimulation. These receptors originate from a human donor in good health (CMV status not recorded). Some clones in this sample may be carry-over from other donors' samples.

This clonotype has just a few counts. The chain combines TRBV7-6 with TRBJ2-7, with D possibly being TRBD1 (5 bases). This CDR3 is 13 amino acids long. Germline V gene lookup returns CDR1 SGHVS and CDR2 FNYEAQ. The V gene lost 6 bases and the J gene lost 0 bases, with 9 bases spanning the gap. The CDR3 region is CASSSTASYEQYF. CDR3 coding DNA: TGTGCCAGCAGTTCGACAGCCTCCTACGAGCAGTACTTC.

The chain carries TRBV4-1 and TRBJ2-2; D may be TRBD2 (5 bases). Germline assignment: CDR1 MGHRA and CDR2 YSYEKL. The CDR3 consists of 15 residues. V shed 4 bases and J shed 6 bases, with 15 bases lying between them. The CDR3, as DNA: TGCGCCAGCAGCCGAGCGGTGGCAGGACCCGGGGAGCTGTTTTTT. This codes for CASSRAVAGPGELFF.

The chain is built from TRBV2 and TRBJ1-5; possibly TRBD1 for D (6 bases). CDR3 length: 15 residues. V was clipped by 1 base and J by 3 bases, with 10 bases between them. The V gene's germline CDR1 is SNHLY and CDR2 FYNNEI. Here the CDR3 DNA reads TGTGCCAGCAGTGAAGTGACAGGAACCAATCAGCCCCAGCATTTT. Residues: CASSEVTGTNQPQHF.

This rearrangement joins TRBV6-1 to TRBJ2-2; TRBD1 matches 7 bases. V was pared by 7 bases and J by 8 bases, with 7 bases of the junction left unmatched. CDR1 and CDR2 (germline): MNHNS, SASEGT. This CDR3 spans 13 amino acids. CDR3 region: CASTKQGPGELFF. The CDR3, as DNA: TGTGCCAGCACCAAACAGGGGCCTGGGGAGCTGTTTTTT.

This chain uses TRBV11-2 with TRBJ1-3; D is unclear. Trimming took 2 bases from V and 0 from J, leaving 8 bases between them. Germline values: CDR1 SGHAT, CDR2 FQNNGV. The CDR3 is 15 residues long. CDR3: CASSLRWGSGNTIYF. The CDR3 coding sequence is TGTGCCAGCAGCTTACGCTGGGGCTCTGGAAACACCATATATTTT.

The chain combines TRBV7-2 with TRBJ2-4; D is ambiguous. Trimming shortened V by 0 bases and J by 9 bases, and 6 bases separated the two germline ends. The CDR3 consists of 12 residues. Germline assignment: CDR1 SGHTA and CDR2 FQGNSA. For the CDR3, the DNA is TGTGCCAGCAGCTTAGCGGGTCTCATTCAGTACTTC. Amino acid sequence: CASSLAGLIQYF.

The chain employs TRBV7-9 and TRBJ2-1, with a weak D call TRBD2 (7 bases). The V gene lost 5 bases and the J gene lost 0 bases, with 14 bases spanning the gap. Germline CDR1 reads SEHNR; CDR2 reads FQNEAQ (reference sequence). This CDR3 region has 16 residues. CDR3 in amino acids: CASSTRGGDSYNEQFF. The CDR3 DNA is TGTGCCAGCAGCACCCGAGGGGGGGACTCCTACAATGAGCAGTTCTTC.

In its sample, this clonotype was seen a few times. V and J are TRBV6-1 and TRBJ2-7, with D perhaps matching TRBD2 (6 bases). Germline CDR1 is MNHNS and CDR2 is SASEGT. The CDR3 runs 13 residues. Between the trimmed V and J ends, which lost 6 bases and 0 bases, there was a span of 9 bases. In nucleotides, the CDR3 is TGTGCCAGCAGGGGGACTCGCTCCTACGAGCAGTACTTC. Translated, it gives CASRGTRSYEQYF.

This chain links TRBV27 with TRBJ2-1, with D tentatively TRBD1 or TRBD2 (5 bases each). Trimming stripped 8 bases from V and 7 bases from J, with 12 bases between. Germline CDR1 and CDR2: MNHEY and SMNVEV (reference sequence). The CDR3 runs 12 residues. The CDR3 sequence: CASGTRGNEQFF. In DNA, the CDR3 is TGTGCCAGCGGGACCCGGGGTAATGAGCAGTTCTTC.

J is TRBJ2-2 and V is TRBV6-5; D is undetermined. The germline V gene encodes CDR1 MNHEY and CDR2 SVGAGI. Trimming left V 7 bases short and J 6 bases short, with 12 bases between. The CDR3 is 13 residues long. The CDR3 DNA sequence: TGTGCCAGCAAGAGGTCCTTGGCCGGGGAGCTGTTTTTT. Translated, it gives CASKRSLAGELFF.

This clonotype was seen more than once but under ten times. The V gene is TRBV7-9, the J gene TRBJ2-5; D perhaps matches TRBD1 (6 bases). With 1 base removed from V and 7 bases from J, the gap between germline ends came to 13 bases. The CDR3 length is 14 residues. Germline V gene lookup returns CDR1 SEHNR and CDR2 FQNEAQ (reference sequence). CDR3 bases: TGTGCCAGCAGCTTAGGTGGGGGCCGGGTGACCCAGTACTTC. The encoded protein is CASSLGGGRVTQYF.

This clonotype was seen more than once but under ten times. The rearrangement uses TRBV7-6 and TRBJ2-5, with 11 bases aligning to TRBD2. Trimming cost V 1 base and J 5 bases; bases outside gene matches: 18. Germline V gives CDR1 SGHVS, CDR2 FNYEAQ. There are 20 residues in the CDR3. DNA for the CDR3: TGTGCCAGCAGCTTAGGAGGCCCCAGGAGTAGCGGGAGGGCCTGGGAGACCCAGTACTTC. Translated: CASSLGGPRSSGRAWETQYF.

This clonotype appeared a few times. The rearrangement joins TRBV20-1 to TRBJ1-2, with a possible D match to TRBD1 (5 bases). In germline, CDR1 is DFQATT, CDR2 SNEGSKA (reference sequence). Trimming removed 5 bases from V and 4 bases from J, with 17 bases in between. This CDR3 spans 14 amino acids. This chain's CDR3 is CSASKGAMGYGYTF. Written as DNA, the CDR3 is TGCAGTGCTTCTAAAGGGGCGATGGGCTATGGCTACACCTTC.

The rearrangement joins TRBV14 to TRBJ2-1; tentatively, D is TRBD1 (5 bases). The V end lost 4 bases, the J end lost 6 bases, and 19 bases lay between the germline ends. The CDR3 runs 16 residues. Germline-derived CDR1 and CDR2 are SGHDN and FVKESK. CDR3: CASSPLAGIYGNEQFF. CDR3 coding DNA: TGTGCCAGCAGCCCCCTGGCAGGGATATATGGCAATGAGCAGTTCTTC.

The V call is TRBV20-1, the J call TRBJ2-1; D is perhaps TRBD1 or TRBD2 (6 bases each). CDR3 size: 14 residues. Trimming took 5 bases from V and 3 from J, leaving 14 bases between them. Germline V gene lookup returns CDR1 DFQATT and CDR2 SNEGSKA (reference sequence). CDR3 DNA sequence: TGCAGTGCTGGAGGGGGGAAAGGCTACAATGAGCAGTTCTTC. The encoded protein is CSAGGGKGYNEQFF.

This CDR3 is CASRSSGGNEKLFF. DNA for the CDR3: TGTGCCAGCAGGTCCTCCGGGGGTAATGAAAAACTGTTTTTT. The genes are TRBV7-9 and TRBJ1-4; the D gene is possibly TRBD1 (5 bases). Per germline, CDR1 SEHNR and CDR2 FQNEAQ (reference sequence). V lost 6 bases and J 4 bases, leaving 12 bases between the germline ends. This CDR3 comprises 14 residues. The variable domain in full, completed from reference TRBV7-9 and TRBJ1-4, reads DTGVSQNPRHKITKRGQNVTFRCDPISEHNRLYWYRQTLGQGPEFLTYFQNEAQLEKSRLLSDRFSAERPKGSFSTLEIQRTEQGDSAMYLCASRSSGGNEKLFFGSGTQLSVL.

This sequence joins TRBV6-1 and TRBJ2-3; the D gene is possibly TRBD2 (5 bases). Germline CDR1 is MNHNS and CDR2 is SASEGT. The CDR3 has 15 residues. Trimming shortened V by 6 bases and J by 0 bases, and 13 bases separated the two germline ends. This chain's CDR3 is CASSVGRTSTDTQYF. The DNA for the CDR3 is TGTGCCAGCAGCGTTGGACGGACTAGCACAGATACGCAGTATTTT.

A few counts support this clonotype. This sequence joins TRBV12-3 or TRBV12-4 and TRBJ1-6, with D possibly being TRBD1 (5 bases). V was trimmed by 6 bases and J by 14 bases, leaving 11 bases between them. The CDR3 length is 11 residues. CDR3 protein: CASSLAGALHF. The CDR3 region has the DNA TGTGCCAGCAGCCTGGCGGGGGCCCTCCACTTT.

There are a few counts of this clonotype. The chain couples TRBV4-1 to TRBJ2-6; no definite D call. With 3 bases removed from V and 0 bases from J, the gap between germline ends came to 21 bases. In germline, CDR1 is MGHRA, CDR2 YSYEKL. This CDR3 region has 20 residues. As DNA, the CDR3 is TGCGCCAGCAGCCAGGTCGGAAGGTACACACAAAGCTCTGGGGCCAACGTCCTGACTTTC. Protein: CASSQVGRYTQSSGANVLTF.

The V call is TRBV7-9, the J call TRBJ2-5; TRBD2 aligns across 7 bases. CDR1 SEHNR and CDR2 FQNEAQ come from the germline V gene (reference sequence). J was trimmed by 2 bases and V by 5 bases; bases with no gene match: 11. The CDR3 consists of 16 residues. CDR3 DNA: TGTGCCAGCAGCCCCCAAGCGGGTAGCGGGCAAGAGACCCAGTACTTC. This gives the protein CASSPQAGSGQETQYF.

V gene TRBV11-1 combines with J gene TRBJ1-4, with 9 bases lining up with TRBD1. CDR3 length: 18 amino acids. Germline lookup yields CDR1 SGHAT and CDR2 FQDESV (reference sequence). J was trimmed by 6 bases and V by 6 bases; bases with no gene match: 17. The CDR3 coding sequence is TGTGCCAGCAGTCACCCCGGGACAGGGAGGTCCGCGGATGAAAAACTGTTTTTT. This codes for CASSHPGTGRSADEKLFF.

This rearrangement joins TRBV7-2 to TRBJ2-7; D gene ambiguous. V was trimmed by 5 bases and J by 6 bases, leaving 17 bases between them. Germline assignment: CDR1 SGHTA and CDR2 FQGNSA. The CDR3 length is 14 residues. CDR3 sequence reads: CASSPRRSAGEQYF. CDR3 DNA: TGTGCCAGCAGCCCTCGACGGTCCGCTGGCGAGCAGTACTTC.

This chain connects TRBV4-1 to TRBJ1-4; D is possibly TRBD1 (6 bases). Germline V gene sequence: CDR1 MGHRA, CDR2 YSYEKL. Trimming pared 1 base from V and 1 base from J, leaving 13 bases between. CDR3 length: 17 residues. The CDR3 nucleotides read TGCGCCAGCAGCCAAGGGTGGGGGGCTGGAACTAATGAAAAACTGTTTTTT. It encodes CASSQGWGAGTNEKLFF.

This chain links TRBV7-2 with TRBJ1-6; no reliable D call. Germline assignment: CDR1 SGHTA and CDR2 FQGNSA. The CDR3 is made up of 16 amino acids. V shed 3 bases and J shed 6 bases, with 15 bases lying between them. The CDR3 sequence: CASSFNQQSLNSPLHF. The CDR3 DNA is TGTGCCAGCAGCTTTAACCAGCAGAGTCTTAATTCACCCCTCCACTTT. The full variable domain, its missing parts supplied by reference TRBV7-2 and TRBJ1-6, is GAGVSQSPSNKVTEKGKDVELRCDPISGHTALYWYRQSLGQGLEFLIYFQGNSAPDKSGLPSDRFSAERTGGSVSTLTIQRTQQEDSAVYLCASSFNQQSLNSPLHFGNGTRLTVT.

This clonotype was detected ten times or more. The chain carries TRBV7-2 and TRBJ2-3; no clear D. V was cut by 5 bases and J by 3 bases, with 9 bases left in between. CDR1 and CDR2 (germline): SGHTA, FQGNSA. This CDR3 region has 13 residues. This CDR3 is CASSPRGTDTQYF. In nucleotides, the CDR3 is TGTGCCAGCAGCCCTCGAGGAACAGATACGCAGTATTTT.

In this sample, this clonotype turned up many times. V gene TRBV7-2 combines with J gene TRBJ1-2, with a weak D call TRBD1 (6 bases). This CDR3 spans 16 amino acids. Trimming stripped 5 bases from V and 8 bases from J, with 24 bases between. CDR1 is SGHTA and CDR2 is FQGNSA in the germline V gene. CDR3: CASSPSGVGASSGYTF. The CDR3 bases are TGTGCCAGCAGCCCGAGTGGAGTGGGGGCGAGTTCGGGCTACACCTTC.

This clonotype was recorded only once. This rearrangement joins TRBV6-2 or TRBV6-3 to TRBJ2-3; D perhaps matches TRBD1 (6 bases). Germline V lookup: CDR1 MNHEY, CDR2 SVGEGT. CDR3 length equals 17 residues. V lost 6 bases and J lost 1, with 20 bases in between. CDR3 loop: CASSDGQKLDGTDTQYF. The CDR3, as DNA: TGTGCCAGCAGCGACGGACAGAAACTGGATGGCACAGATACGCAGTATTTT.

The chain couples TRBV7-2 to TRBJ2-3; 7 nucleotides agree with TRBD2. CDR1 is SGHTA and CDR2 is FQGNSA in the germline V gene. With V trimmed by 5 bases and J by 2 bases, 10 bases remained unmatched. The CDR3 length is 16 residues. CDR3 sequence (DNA): TGTGCCAGCAGCCCCTTTGAGGGAGGGGACACAGATACGCAGTATTTT. Translating gives CASSPFEGGDTDTQYF.

This chain links TRBV7-2 with TRBJ1-1, with no clear D. Trimming stripped 1 base from V and 0 bases from J, with 9 bases between. CDR1 and CDR2 (germline): SGHTA, FQGNSA. This CDR3 has 15 amino acids. The CDR3 loop is CASSLDVEMNTEAFF. The CDR3 region has the DNA TGTGCCAGCAGCTTAGATGTAGAGATGAACACTGAAGCTTTCTTT.

This clonotype has more than one count but fewer than ten. The gene calls are TRBV29-1 and TRBJ2-5; weak D call: TRBD2 (5 bases). Germline CDR1 is SQVTM and CDR2 is ANQGSEA. The length of the CDR3 is 13 residues. V dropped 6 bases and J dropped 4 bases, with 15 bases sitting between them. CDR3 sequence reads: CSVNEAGGETQYF. Written as DNA, the CDR3 is TGCAGCGTCAACGAGGCGGGTGGAGAGACCCAGTACTTC.

V gene TRBV12-3 or TRBV12-4 combines with J gene TRBJ2-5; D gene unclear. V lost 5 bases and J lost 3, with 4 bases in between. The CDR3 runs to 11 residues. The CDR3 region has the DNA TGTGCCAGCAGTAAAGAAGAGACCCAGTACTTC. It yields the protein CASSKEETQYF.

The table lists this clonotype with a few counts. The rearrangement uses TRBV11-2 and TRBJ2-1; 7 bases map to TRBD2. CDR3 length equals 17 residues. V gave up 5 bases and J gave up 0 bases; unmatched junction bases: 10. The germline gives CDR1 SGHAT, CDR2 FQNNGV. The CDR3 DNA is TGTGCCAGCAGCCAACTAGCGCCAAAGAGCTCCTACAATGAGCAGTTCTTC. Translation gives CASSQLAPKSSYNEQFF.